The 10 T cell receptor beta chains given below trace back to one sample, sequenced in a study of shared clonotypes between healthy human individuals. Measured with immunoSEQ multiplex PCR; TCRdb has only the in-frame clones, and not every one. The profile shows 2 million to 2.5 million clones, over 90% of them singletons. Sequenced material: naive CD4+ T cells from PBMCs. The sample's subset: CD45RA+ positively selected. The receptors derive from a man aged 18 to 35 in good health. Some clones in this sample may be carry-over from other donors' samples.

The chain combines TRBV28 with TRBJ2-1; perhaps TRBD2 as D (5 bases). The CDR3 is 12 residues long. The ends were cut back, 2 bases at V and 13 bases at J, with 12 bases in the middle. Germline loops: CDR1 MDHEN, CDR2 SYDVKM. The CDR3 DNA reads as TGTGCCAGCAGTTTACAGTTCCGGGAACAGTTCTTC. Translated, it gives CASSLQFREQFF.

This clone was found a few times. The chain has TRBV2 and TRBJ1-1; TRBD1 aligns across 7 bases. CDR1 and CDR2 (germline): SNHLY, FYNNEI. The length of the CDR3 is 12 residues. V gave up 6 bases and J gave up 6 bases; unmatched junction bases: 4. This CDR3 is CASSSGTAEAFF. In nucleotides, the CDR3 is TGTGCCAGCAGCTCGGGGACAGCTGAAGCTTTCTTT.

This chain joins TRBV21-1 and TRBJ2-3; no check of the table's D call, TRBD2, against the DNA was made. TRBV21-1 is deemed a pseudogene. CDR3 length: 15 residues. The CDR3 sequence: CASSTSGSSRDTQYF. The DNA of the CDR3 is TGTGCCAGCTCGACTAGCGGGAGTTCTCGAGATACGCAGTATTTT.

This clone was seen a single time. The V and J genes are TRBV28 and TRBJ1-4; TRBD1 is a possible D gene (5 bases). Trimming left V 5 bases short and J 15 bases short, with 16 bases between. Germline CDR1 is MDHEN and CDR2 is SYDVKM. This CDR3 is 12 amino acids long. The CDR3 region is CASSTAGGLMFF. CDR3 bases: TGTGCCAGCAGTACAGCGGGGGGGTTAATGTTTTTT.

This rearrangement joins TRBV25-1 to TRBJ1-2, with D possibly being TRBD1 (6 bases). The CDR3 is made up of 14 amino acids. Trimming left V 3 bases short and J 8 bases short, with 16 bases between. Germline V gene sequence: CDR1 MGHDK, CDR2 SYGVNS. The CDR3 loop is CASSDLRDRRGYTF. In nucleotides, the CDR3 is TGTGCCAGCAGTGATCTCCGCGACAGGCGGGGCTACACCTTC.

The V gene is TRBV7-9, the J gene TRBJ1-4; unclear D gene. Trimming took off 5 bases at V and 5 bases at J, with 12 bases between the two ends. Germline V lookup: CDR1 SEHNR, CDR2 FQNEAQ (reference sequence). The CDR3 totals 14 residues. The CDR3: CASSLPGQNEKLFF. Written as DNA, the CDR3 is TGTGCCAGCAGCCTCCCAGGCCAGAATGAAAAACTGTTTTTT. Drawing the rest from reference TRBV7-9 and TRBJ1-4, the complete variable domain is DTGVSQNPRHKITKRGQNVTFRCDPISEHNRLYWYRQTLGQGPEFLTYFQNEAQLEKSRLLSDRFSAERPKGSFSTLEIQRTEQGDSAMYLCASSLPGQNEKLFFGSGTQLSVL.

The CDR3 DNA reads TGTGCCAGCCAACCGGGAGGGGGCACCGGGGAGCTGTTTTTT. This sequence encodes CASQPGGGTGELFF. The chain couples TRBV28 to TRBJ2-2; 8 bases fit TRBD2. J gave up 4 bases and V 8 bases, and 6 bases lay outside the gene matches. CDR3 length: 14 residues. Germline V CDR1 and CDR2: MDHEN, SYDVKM.

This chain connects TRBV6-6 to TRBJ2-5; 9 bases match TRBD1. V dropped 8 bases and J dropped 5; count of bases not matched to a gene: 9. The CDR3 runs to 14 residues. The V gene's germline CDR1 is MNHNY and CDR2 SVGAGI (reference sequence). This chain's CDR3 is CASQGNRGLETQYF. The DNA of the CDR3 is TGTGCCAGCCAAGGGAACAGGGGGCTGGAGACCCAGTACTTC.

This sequence joins TRBV11-2 and TRBJ2-7; D might be TRBD2 (6 bases). Germline values: CDR1 SGHAT, CDR2 FQNNGV. V was trimmed by 7 bases and J by 6 bases, leaving 10 bases between them. CDR3 length equals 11 residues. This CDR3 reads CASNQGGEQYF. CDR3 in DNA: TGTGCCAGCAACCAGGGAGGCGAGCAGTACTTC.

J is TRBJ2-2 and V is TRBV7-3, with a weak D call TRBD1 (5 bases). There are 14 residues in the CDR3. Trimming stripped 6 bases from V and 1 base from J, with 9 bases between. Germline CDR1 and CDR2: SGHTA and FQGTGA. DNA of the CDR3: TGTGCCAGCAGTTTAGGACAGAACACCGGGGAGCTGTTTTTT. This sequence encodes CASSLGQNTGELFF.